These 12 T cell receptor beta chains were all obtained from the same sample, sequenced in a study of cytomegalovirus exposure and HLA in healthy donors. PCR used 60 Vbeta primers and 13 Jbeta primers. Here immunoSEQ multiplex PCR was the method, and the copy in TCRdb shows in-frame clones only, minus some. The profile shows about 220,000 clones, around 80% of them singletons. The specimen was PBMCs. Receptor source: a man aged 18 to 29 in good health and CMV-seronegative.

The chain combines TRBV6-5 with TRBJ2-5, with D possibly being TRBD1 (6 bases). The CDR3 is 15 residues long. Per germline, CDR1 MNHEY and CDR2 SVGAGI. The ends were cut back, 6 bases at V and 8 bases at J, with 22 bases in the middle. The CDR3 DNA sequence: TGTGCCAGCAGCCGAACAGGGACCATCCGGCGCACCCAGTACTTC. Its translation is CASSRTGTIRRTQYF.

The V call is TRBV5-8, the J call TRBJ2-3, with TRBD1 as a possible D gene (6 bases). CDR1 and CDR2 (germline): SGHTS, YDEGEE. Trimming took off 0 bases at V and 6 bases at J, with 11 bases between the two ends. The CDR3 length is 14 residues. CDR3 sequence: CASSLARGGDTQYF. CDR3 coding DNA: TGTGCCAGCAGCTTGGCCAGGGGCGGCGATACGCAGTATTTT.

The rearrangement uses TRBV30 and TRBJ2-2, with a weak D call TRBD1 (6 bases). The germline V gene has CDR1 GTSNPN and CDR2 SVGIG (reference sequence). The V gene lost 5 bases and the J gene lost 6 bases, with 13 bases spanning the gap. This CDR3 comprises 13 residues. CDR3 amino acids: CAWDRNGAGELFF. The CDR3, as DNA: TGTGCCTGGGACAGGAATGGGGCCGGGGAGCTGTTTTTT.

This sequence joins TRBV28 and TRBJ1-1; maybe TRBD1 (6 bases). From germline, CDR1 is MDHEN and CDR2 SYDVKM. Trimming pared 3 bases from V and 8 bases from J, leaving 16 bases between. The CDR3 loop spans 14 amino acids. The CDR3, as DNA: TGTGCCAGCAGTTTCGCGGGGGGAACAGGGGAAGCTTTCTTT. Translation gives CASSFAGGTGEAFF.

This clone was observed a single time. This rearrangement joins TRBV7-9 to TRBJ1-2; D is ambiguous. V lost 3 bases, J lost 2 bases, and 13 bases lay in between. Germline CDR1 reads SEHNR; CDR2 reads FQNEAQ (reference sequence). This CDR3 comprises 15 residues. Written as DNA, the CDR3 is TGTGCCAGCAGCTTCTCGGGAGGAAGAAACTATGGCTACACCTTC. It specifies CASSFSGGRNYGYTF.

This clone was observed a few times. The chain is built from TRBV5-1 and TRBJ1-4, with D uncertain. Germline V CDR1 and CDR2: SGHRS, YFSETQ. Trimming took 0 bases from V and 5 from J, leaving 8 bases between them. The CDR3 is 14 amino acids. CDR3 in DNA: TGCGCCAGCAGCTTGGGTGCGGTGAATGAAAAACTGTTTTTT. Protein product: CASSLGAVNEKLFF.

This clone was counted a single time. V gene TRBV27 combines with J gene TRBJ2-1, with 9 bases aligning to TRBD2. Per the germline V gene, CDR1 is MNHEY and CDR2 is SMNVEV (reference sequence). V was pared by 5 bases and J by 7 bases, with 15 bases of the junction left unmatched. The CDR3 length is 17 residues. The CDR3 is CASSLTIAGASSNEQFF. CDR3 DNA: TGTGCCAGCAGTCTCACTATAGCGGGAGCATCGTCGAATGAGCAGTTCTTC.

This clone turned up a few times. The chain recombines TRBV2 with TRBJ2-7; D not resolved. CDR1 SNHLY and CDR2 FYNNEI come from the germline V gene. The CDR3 spans 14 residues. Trimming stripped 3 bases from V and 0 bases from J, with 9 bases between. The CDR3 coding sequence is TGTGCCAGCAGTGAGTCTAGTAACTCCTACGAGCAGTACTTC. This gives the protein CASSESSNSYEQYF.

J is TRBJ2-1 and V is TRBV15; D might be TRBD1 (6 bases). V lost 8 bases to trimming and J lost 2 bases, with 22 bases between them. This CDR3 is 17 amino acids long. Germline V gene sequence: CDR1 LNHNV, CDR2 YYDKDF (reference sequence). In nucleotides, the CDR3 is TGTGCCACCTCGACTAACGAACAGGGTGTCCCCTACAATGAGCAGTTCTTC. It is translated as CATSTNEQGVPYNEQFF.

The chain recombines TRBV6-5 with TRBJ1-2; 9 bases are a match to TRBD1. This CDR3 region has 15 residues. V was clipped by 6 bases and J by 4 bases; unmatched bases: 9. The germline gives CDR1 MNHEY, CDR2 SVGAGI. CDR3 bases: TGTGCCAGCAGAACAGGGGGCTACCTGGCCTATGGCTACACCTTC. This codes for CASRTGGYLAYGYTF.

The chain recombines TRBV4-2 with TRBJ2-1; D is ambiguous. Germline CDR1 and CDR2: LGHNA and YNFKEQ. The ends were cut back, 0 bases at V and 6 bases at J, with 15 bases in the middle. The CDR3 runs to 16 residues. The CDR3 sequence is CASSQDKLIYANEQFF. The DNA for the CDR3 is TGTGCCAGCAGCCAAGATAAACTAATATATGCCAATGAGCAGTTCTTC.

This chain uses TRBV23-1 with TRBJ1-4; D is undetermined. TRBV23-1 is given ORF status, its function remaining uncertain. V lost 6 bases to trimming and J lost 0 bases, with 5 bases between them. The CDR3 loop spans 13 amino acids. The CDR3 coding sequence is TGCGCCAGCAGACTAACAACTAATGAAAAACTGTTTTTT. Residues: CASRLTTNEKLFF.